What follows is one TCR beta chain and its context. Its target is unknown. The data belong to a study of blood T cells in healthy people across ages. Study-wide results and caveats: The study regarded diversity estimates from one million T cells as underestimates.

Researchers isolated at least 6.5 million PBMCs per sample. The authors extracted at least 5 micrograms of total RNA per sample. The second PCR ran about 6 to 12 cycles with a sample-barcoded 5' primer and J-beta primers. TCRdb re-called the 5' RACE reads through MiXCR, storing one row per CDR3 protein. The sample has about 290,000 distinct CDR3 sequences; 27% are singletons. This CDR3 spans 17 amino acids. Germline CDR1 and CDR2: LGHDT and YNNKEL (reference sequence). The germline V and J ends were trimmed by 1 base and 3 bases, with 16 bases remaining between them. Sequenced sample: blood. This rearrangement joins TRBV3-1 to TRBJ2-4; D possibly corresponds to TRBD2 (5 bases). The TCR sequence derives from a woman in her seventies in good health. CDR3: CASSQGSTSFLKNIQYF. The DNA of the CDR3 is TGTGCCAGCAGCCAAGGATCAACTAGTTTCCTCAAAAACATTCAGTACTTC.